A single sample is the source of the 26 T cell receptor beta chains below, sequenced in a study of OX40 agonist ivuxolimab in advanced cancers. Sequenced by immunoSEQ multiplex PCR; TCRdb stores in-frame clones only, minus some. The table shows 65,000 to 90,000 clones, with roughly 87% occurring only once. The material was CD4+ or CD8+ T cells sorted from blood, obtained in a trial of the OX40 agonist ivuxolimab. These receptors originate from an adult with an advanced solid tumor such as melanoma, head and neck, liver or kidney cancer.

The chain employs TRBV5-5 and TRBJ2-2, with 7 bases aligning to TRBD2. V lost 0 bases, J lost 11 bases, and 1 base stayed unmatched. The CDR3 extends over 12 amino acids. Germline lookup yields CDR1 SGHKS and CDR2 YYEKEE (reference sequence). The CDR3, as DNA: TGTGCCAGCAGCTTGGGCGGGGGAGAGCTGTTTTTT. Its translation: CASSLGGGELFF.

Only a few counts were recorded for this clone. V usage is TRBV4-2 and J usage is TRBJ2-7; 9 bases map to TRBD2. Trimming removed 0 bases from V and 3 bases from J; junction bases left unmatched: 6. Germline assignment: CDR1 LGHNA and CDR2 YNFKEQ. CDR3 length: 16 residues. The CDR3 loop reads CASSQEPSGRLYEQYF. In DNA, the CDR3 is TGTGCCAGCAGCCAAGAACCCAGCGGGAGGCTCTACGAGCAGTACTTC.

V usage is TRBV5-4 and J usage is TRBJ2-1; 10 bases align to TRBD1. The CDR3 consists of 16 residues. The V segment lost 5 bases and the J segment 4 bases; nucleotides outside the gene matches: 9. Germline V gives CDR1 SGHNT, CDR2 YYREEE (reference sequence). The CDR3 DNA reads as TGTGCCAGCAGACAAAATGGGACAGGGGCTTACAATGAGCAGTTCTTC. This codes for CASRQNGTGAYNEQFF.

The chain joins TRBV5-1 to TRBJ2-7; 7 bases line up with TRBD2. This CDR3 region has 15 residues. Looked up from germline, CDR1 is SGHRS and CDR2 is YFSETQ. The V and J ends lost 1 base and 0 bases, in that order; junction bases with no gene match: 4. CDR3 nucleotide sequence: TGCGCCAGCAGCTTGACGGGGGGTAGCTCCTACGAGCAGTACTTC. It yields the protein CASSLTGGSSYEQYF.

DNA for the CDR3: TGTGCCAGCAGCTTTGACAGGGGGAACACTGAAGCTTTCTTT. Its protein product is CASSFDRGNTEAFF. The chain has TRBV7-2 and TRBJ1-1; 8 bases map to TRBD1. V was pared by 3 bases and J by 1 base, with 1 base of the junction left unmatched. The CDR3 runs 14 residues. From germline, CDR1 is SGHTA and CDR2 FQGNSA.

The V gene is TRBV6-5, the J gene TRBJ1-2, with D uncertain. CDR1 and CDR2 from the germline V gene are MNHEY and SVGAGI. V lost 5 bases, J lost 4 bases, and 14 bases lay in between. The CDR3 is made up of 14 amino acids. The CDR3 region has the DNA TGTGCCAGCAGTCTGGACGGACGCAGCTATGGCTACACCTTC. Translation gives CASSLDGRSYGYTF.

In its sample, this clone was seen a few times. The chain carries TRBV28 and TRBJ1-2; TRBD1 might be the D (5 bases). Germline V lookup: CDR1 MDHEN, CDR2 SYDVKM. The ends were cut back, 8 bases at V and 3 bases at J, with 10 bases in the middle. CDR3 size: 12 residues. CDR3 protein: CASGGGDYGYTF. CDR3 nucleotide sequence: TGTGCCAGCGGCGGGGGGGACTATGGCTACACCTTC.

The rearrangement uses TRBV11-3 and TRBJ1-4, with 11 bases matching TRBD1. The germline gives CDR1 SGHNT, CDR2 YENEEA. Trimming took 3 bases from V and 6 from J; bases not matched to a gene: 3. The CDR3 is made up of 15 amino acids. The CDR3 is CASSFSDRGHEKLFF. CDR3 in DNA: TGTGCCAGCAGCTTCTCGGACAGGGGGCATGAAAAACTGTTTTTT. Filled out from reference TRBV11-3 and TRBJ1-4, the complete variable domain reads EAGVVQSPRYKIIEKKQPVAFWCNPISGHNTLYWYLQNLGQGPELLIRYENEEAVDDSQLPKDRFSAERLKGVDSTLKIQPAELGDSAVYLCASSFSDRGHEKLFFGSGTQLSVL.

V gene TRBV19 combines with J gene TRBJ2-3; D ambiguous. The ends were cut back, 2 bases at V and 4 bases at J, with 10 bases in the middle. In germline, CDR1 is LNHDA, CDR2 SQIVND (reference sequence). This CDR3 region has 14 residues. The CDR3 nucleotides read TGTGCCAGTAGTATAATCAGTGTCCCAGATACGCAGTATTTT. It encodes CASSIISVPDTQYF.

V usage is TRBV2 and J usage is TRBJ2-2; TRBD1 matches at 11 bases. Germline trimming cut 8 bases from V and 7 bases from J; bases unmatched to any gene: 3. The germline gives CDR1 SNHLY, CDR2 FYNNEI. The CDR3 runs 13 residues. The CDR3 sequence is CASGQGAHGELFF. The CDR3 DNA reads TGTGCCAGCGGACAGGGGGCTCACGGGGAGCTGTTTTTT.

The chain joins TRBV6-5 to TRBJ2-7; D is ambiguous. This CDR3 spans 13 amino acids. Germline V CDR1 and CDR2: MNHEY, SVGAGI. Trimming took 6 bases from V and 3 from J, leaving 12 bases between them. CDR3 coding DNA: TGTGCCAGCAGGGACGGTAGGAACTACGAGCAGTACTTC. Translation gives CASRDGRNYEQYF.

For the CDR3, the DNA is TGCGCCAGCAGCTTGGCCACAGGGAACAATTCACCCCTCCACTTT. The encoded protein is CASSLATGNNSPLHF. V gene TRBV5-1 combines with J gene TRBJ1-6; D might be TRBD1 (6 bases). Trimming took off 0 bases at V and 7 bases at J, with 11 bases between the two ends. Germline CDR1 is SGHRS and CDR2 is YFSETQ. This CDR3 comprises 15 residues.

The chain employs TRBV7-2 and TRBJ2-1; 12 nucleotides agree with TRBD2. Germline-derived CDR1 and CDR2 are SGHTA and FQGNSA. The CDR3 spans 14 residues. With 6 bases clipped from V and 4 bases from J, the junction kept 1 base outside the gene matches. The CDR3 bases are TGTGCCAGCAGGCTAGCGGGAGGGTACAATGAGCAGTTCTTC. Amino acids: CASRLAGGYNEQFF.

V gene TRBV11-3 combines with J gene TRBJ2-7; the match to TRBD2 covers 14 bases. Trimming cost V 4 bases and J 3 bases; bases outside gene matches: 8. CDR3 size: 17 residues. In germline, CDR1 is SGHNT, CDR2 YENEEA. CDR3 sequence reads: CASSSGTSGSRLYEQYF. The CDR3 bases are TGTGCCAGCAGCTCCGGGACTAGCGGGAGCAGACTCTACGAGCAGTACTTC.

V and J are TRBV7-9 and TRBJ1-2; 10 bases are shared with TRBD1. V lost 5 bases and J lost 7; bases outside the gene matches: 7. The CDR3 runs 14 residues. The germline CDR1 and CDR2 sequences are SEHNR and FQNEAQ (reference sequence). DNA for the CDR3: TGTGCCAGCAGCCCAAGGTGGGACAGGGGTGGCTACACCTTC. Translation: CASSPRWDRGGYTF.

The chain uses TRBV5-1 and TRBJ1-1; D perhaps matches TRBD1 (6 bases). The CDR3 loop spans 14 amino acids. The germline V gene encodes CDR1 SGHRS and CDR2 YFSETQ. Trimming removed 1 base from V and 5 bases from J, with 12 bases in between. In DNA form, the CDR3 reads TGCGCCAGCAGCTTGTACAGGGCGGAGACTGAAGCTTTCTTT. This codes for CASSLYRAETEAFF.

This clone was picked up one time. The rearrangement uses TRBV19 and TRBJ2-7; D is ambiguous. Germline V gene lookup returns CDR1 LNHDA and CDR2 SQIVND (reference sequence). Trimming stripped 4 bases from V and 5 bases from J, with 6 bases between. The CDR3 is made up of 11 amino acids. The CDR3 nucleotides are TGTGCCAGTAGTAGGGTGCACGAGCAGTACTTC. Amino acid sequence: CASSRVHEQYF.

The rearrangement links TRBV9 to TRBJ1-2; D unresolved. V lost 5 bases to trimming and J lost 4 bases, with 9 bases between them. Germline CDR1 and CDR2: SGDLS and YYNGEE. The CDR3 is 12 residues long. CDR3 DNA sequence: TGTGCCAGCAGTTCTGAGGTCTATGGCTACACCTTC. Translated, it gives CASSSEVYGYTF.

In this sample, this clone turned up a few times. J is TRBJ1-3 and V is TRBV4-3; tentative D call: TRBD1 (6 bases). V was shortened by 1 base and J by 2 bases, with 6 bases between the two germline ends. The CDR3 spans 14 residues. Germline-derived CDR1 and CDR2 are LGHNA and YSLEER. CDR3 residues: CASSQAGAGNTIYF. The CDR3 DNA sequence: TGCGCCAGCAGCCAAGCAGGGGCTGGAAACACCATATATTTT.

In DNA form, the CDR3 reads TGTGCCAGCAGTCGGGCTAGCGGGGGGGCCGGGTTCTACGAGCAGTACTTC. Its translation is CASSRASGGAGFYEQYF. The chain employs TRBV28 and TRBJ2-5; 12 bases align to TRBD2. The J call may be mistaken, given a closer DNA end match to TRBJ2-7. Germline CDR1 reads MDHEN; CDR2 reads SYDVKM. This CDR3 comprises 17 residues.

DNA for the CDR3: TGTGCCAGTCAGTCTAGCGGTCTCTATGGTGAGCAGTTCTTC. This translates into CASQSSGLYGEQFF. The chain carries TRBV2 and TRBJ2-1, with 7 nucleotides matching TRBD2. Germline CDR1 and CDR2: SNHLY and FYNNEI. With 9 bases clipped from V and 9 bases from J, the junction kept 14 bases outside the gene matches. CDR3 size: 14 residues.

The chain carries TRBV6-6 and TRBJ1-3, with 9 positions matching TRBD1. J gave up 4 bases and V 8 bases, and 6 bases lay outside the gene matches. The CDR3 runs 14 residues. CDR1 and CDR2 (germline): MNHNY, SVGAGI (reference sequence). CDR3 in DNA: TGTGCCAGCGGGAACAGGGGGCAAGGAAACACCATATATTTT. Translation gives CASGNRGQGNTIYF.

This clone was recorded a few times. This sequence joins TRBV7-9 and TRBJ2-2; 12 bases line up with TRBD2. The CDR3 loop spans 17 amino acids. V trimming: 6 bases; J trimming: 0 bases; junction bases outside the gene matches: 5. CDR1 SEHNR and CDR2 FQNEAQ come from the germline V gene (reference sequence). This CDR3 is CASRKLAGGANTGELFF. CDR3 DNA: TGTGCCAGCAGGAAACTAGCGGGAGGCGCGAACACCGGGGAGCTGTTTTTT. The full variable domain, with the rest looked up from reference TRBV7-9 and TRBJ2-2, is DTGVSQNPRHKITKRGQNVTFRCDPISEHNRLYWYRQTLGQGPEFLTYFQNEAQLEKSRLLSDRFSAERPKGSFSTLEIQRTEQGDSAMYLCASRKLAGGANTGELFFGEGSRLTVL.

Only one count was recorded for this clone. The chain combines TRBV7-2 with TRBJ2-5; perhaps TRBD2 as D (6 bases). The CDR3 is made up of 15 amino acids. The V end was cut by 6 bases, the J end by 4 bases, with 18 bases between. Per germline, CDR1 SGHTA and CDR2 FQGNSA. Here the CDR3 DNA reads TGTGCCAGCAGTTCCTTGGGGCTAGCGCTAGAGACCCAGTACTTC. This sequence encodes CASSSLGLALETQYF.

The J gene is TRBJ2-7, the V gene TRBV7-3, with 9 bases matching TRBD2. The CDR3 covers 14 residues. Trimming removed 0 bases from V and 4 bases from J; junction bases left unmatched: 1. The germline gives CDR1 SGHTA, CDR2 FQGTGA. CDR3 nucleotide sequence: TGTGCCAGCAGCTTAACTAGCGGGAGTTACGAGCAGTACTTC. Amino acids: CASSLTSGSYEQYF.

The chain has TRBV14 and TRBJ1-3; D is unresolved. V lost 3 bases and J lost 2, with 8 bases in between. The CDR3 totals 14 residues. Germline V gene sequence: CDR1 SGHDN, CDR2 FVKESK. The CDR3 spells CASSHNPTGNTIYF. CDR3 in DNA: TGTGCCAGCAGCCATAACCCAACTGGAAACACCATATATTTT.